Listed here are 24 T cell receptor beta chains from one sample, sequenced in a study of control samples from healthy donors and cancer patients (dated by TCRdb to 2018 to 2020). The method was the immunoSEQ multiplex PCR assay. Not all clones reach the TCRdb copy of this immuneACCESS table, which keeps in-frame sequences only. Checked studies attribute under half of the gap to unresolved V genes and leave the rest unexplained. The sample data list around 89,000 clones, and 82% of these were observed just once. The ten largest account for roughly 9.8% of the sample. Sequencing was performed on blood. The receptor source for this set is a woman aged 55 to 70 in good health.

This chain links TRBV24-1 with TRBJ2-2, with 9 bases that match TRBD1. The V and J ends lost 7 bases and 7 bases, in that order; junction bases with no gene match: 6. Germline-derived CDR1 and CDR2 are KGHDR and SFDVKD. The CDR3 loop spans 14 amino acids. CDR3 loop: CATRATGGVGELFF. The CDR3 coding sequence is TGTGCCACCAGAGCGACAGGGGGTGTCGGGGAGCTGTTTTTT.

The chain is built from TRBV18 and TRBJ1-1, with D perhaps matching TRBD1 (6 bases). The CDR3 loop spans 18 amino acids. V lost 2 bases, J lost 3 bases, and 22 bases lay in between. Germline-derived CDR1 and CDR2 are KGHSH and LQKENI. CDR3 nucleotide sequence: TGTGCCAGCTCACCAAGGCAGGGAGGGGGTTTTCAGGACACTGAAGCTTTCTTT. Translated, it gives CASSPRQGGGFQDTEAFF.

V and J are TRBV12-3 or TRBV12-4 and TRBJ1-2, with a tentative D call TRBD1 (5 bases). V dropped 2 bases and J dropped 3 bases, with 7 bases sitting between them. This CDR3 has 13 amino acids. DNA for the CDR3: TGTGCCAGCAGTTTATTGACAGACTATGGCTACACCTTC. Protein: CASSLLTDYGYTF.

This sequence joins TRBV15 and TRBJ1-1, with D maybe TRBD1 (6 bases). CDR1 LNHNV and CDR2 YYDKDF come from the germline V gene (reference sequence). The CDR3 loop spans 16 amino acids. The V end lost 0 bases, the J end lost 0 bases, and 11 bases lay between the germline ends. CDR3 protein: CATSRDIGGLNTEAFF. Here the CDR3 DNA reads TGTGCCACCAGCAGAGATATAGGGGGACTGAACACTGAAGCTTTCTTT. The full variable domain, with the rest looked up from reference TRBV15 and TRBJ1-1, is DAMVIQNPRYQVTQFGKPVTLSCSQTLNHNVMYWYQQKSSQAPKLLFHYYDKDFNNEADTPDNFQSRRPNTSFCFLDIRSPGLGDTAMYLCATSRDIGGLNTEAFFGQGTRLTVV.

This chain links TRBV9 with TRBJ2-1; D is possibly TRBD1 (5 bases). This CDR3 is built from 15 residues. V was cut by 4 bases and J by 4 bases, with 15 bases left in between. Germline CDR1 is SGDLS and CDR2 is YYNGEE. The CDR3 DNA reads as TGTGCCAGCAGCTCCAGGGTTTCTTTTTACAATGAGCAGTTCTTC. Translating it yields CASSSRVSFYNEQFF.

The chain combines TRBV21-1 with TRBJ2-7; TRBD2 reflects the table's D call only, with no check against the DNA. TRBV21-1 corresponds to a pseudogene. The CDR3 consists of 14 residues. The CDR3 loop is CASPTSGGPDEQYF. In DNA, the CDR3 is TGTGCCAGCCCGACTAGCGGGGGGCCGGACGAGCAGTACTTC.

The V call is TRBV2, the J call TRBJ2-1, with 12 nucleotides matching TRBD2. J lost 7 bases, V lost 5 bases, and 9 bases had no gene match. From germline, CDR1 is SNHLY and CDR2 FYNNEI. This CDR3 has 16 residues. CDR3: CASSPDTSGRRNEQFF. In DNA, the CDR3 is TGTGCCAGCAGTCCCGACACTAGCGGGAGGAGGAATGAGCAGTTCTTC.

The V and J genes are TRBV2 and TRBJ1-6, with 9 bases matching TRBD1. The germline CDR1 and CDR2 sequences are SNHLY and FYNNEI. This CDR3 is 14 amino acids long. V lost 2 bases and J lost 10; bases outside the gene matches: 3. In DNA, the CDR3 is TGTGCCAGCAGTGAATGGGACAGGGTATCACCCCTCCACTTT. This gives the protein CASSEWDRVSPLHF.

This clone was counted a few times. DNA for the CDR3: TGCAGCGTTGGGGGCGCGGGAGGAGTGGGTTATGAGCAGTTCTTC. This encodes CSVGGAGGVGYEQFF. The genes are TRBV29-1 and TRBJ2-1, with 8 bases identical to TRBD2. The CDR3 extends over 15 amino acids. The germline CDR1 and CDR2 sequences are SQVTM and ANQGSEA. Losses at the gene ends were 4 bases for V and 8 bases for J; bases not matched to a gene: 13.

This chain connects TRBV7-2 to TRBJ1-6, with TRBD1 as a possible D gene (5 bases). Germline V gene lookup returns CDR1 SGHTA and CDR2 FQGNSA. V lost 3 bases to trimming and J lost 3 bases, with 12 bases between them. The CDR3 runs to 16 residues. CDR3 loop: CASSLGSGGYNSPLHF. In DNA form, the CDR3 reads TGTGCCAGCAGCTTGGGGTCCGGGGGCTATAATTCACCCCTCCACTTT.

The sample holds one count of this clone. The chain carries TRBV2 and TRBJ2-7; 12 nucleotides align to TRBD2. The germline V gene encodes CDR1 SNHLY and CDR2 FYNNEI. CDR3 size: 14 residues. V lost 6 bases to trimming and J lost 3 bases; unmatched junction nucleotides: 3. The CDR3 bases are TGTGCCAGCAGGCGACTAGCGGGAGACTACGAGCAGTACTTC. Translated: CASRRLAGDYEQYF.

This sequence joins TRBV5-8 and TRBJ2-3, with D possibly being TRBD2 (5 bases). The CDR3 runs 16 residues. Germline CDR1 reads SGHTS; CDR2 reads YDEGEE. The ends were cut back, 6 bases at V and 4 bases at J, with 21 bases in the middle. The CDR3 sequence is CASTPGAGRGADTQYF. The CDR3 coding sequence is TGTGCCAGCACCCCTGGCGCGGGTAGAGGAGCAGATACGCAGTATTTT.

The V call is TRBV5-4, the J call TRBJ2-1, with D possibly TRBD2 on 6 matching bases. V was cut by 2 bases and J by 5 bases, with 14 bases left in between. The CDR3 spans 15 residues. Germline V gene data show CDR1 as SGHNT and CDR2 as YYREEE (reference sequence). CDR3 DNA sequence: TGTGCCAGCAGCTTTCCGGGACTCACCGACAATGAGCAGTTCTTC. Translating it yields CASSFPGLTDNEQFF.

The chain employs TRBV20-1 and TRBJ2-5; 7 nucleotides match TRBD1. Germline trimming cut 3 bases from V and 4 bases from J; bases unmatched to any gene: 14. Germline-derived CDR1 and CDR2 are DFQATT and SNEGSKA (reference sequence). This CDR3 is built from 16 residues. DNA for the CDR3: TGCAGTGCTAGTCCCTTGAGACAGGGTTTGGTAGAGACCCAGTACTTC. Translation: CSASPLRQGLVETQYF.

The genes are TRBV2 and TRBJ1-4; unclear D gene. Germline assignment: CDR1 SNHLY and CDR2 FYNNEI. The CDR3 spans 14 residues. V was trimmed by 4 bases and J by 0 bases, leaving 6 bases between them. The CDR3 DNA is TGTGCCAGCAGTGTCAATCCAACTAATGAAAAACTGTTTTTT. Translated: CASSVNPTNEKLFF. The whole variable domain, filled in from reference TRBV2 and TRBJ1-4, reads EPEVTQTPSHQVTQMGQEVILRCVPISNHLYFYWYRQILGQKVEFLVSFYNNEISEKSEIFDDQFSVERPDGSNFTLKIRSTKLEDSAMYFCASSVNPTNEKLFFGSGTQLSVL.

This clone was detected only once. The CDR3, as DNA: TGTGCCAGCAGTTACGACAGGGGTGTCGATGAGCAGTTCTTC. Protein product: CASSYDRGVDEQFF. J is TRBJ2-1 and V is TRBV6-5; 8 bases line up with TRBD1. The CDR3 has 14 residues. Trimming removed 2 bases from V and 8 bases from J; junction bases left unmatched: 5. CDR1 is MNHEY, CDR2 SVGAGI, per germline.

This chain links TRBV19 with TRBJ1-4; TRBD1 agrees at 9 bases. This CDR3 contains 15 residues. Germline values: CDR1 LNHDA, CDR2 SQIVND (reference sequence). Unmatched junction bases numbered 7, after V lost 3 bases and J lost 8 bases. The CDR3 protein is CASSIPGQGSEKLFF. Here the CDR3 DNA reads TGTGCCAGTAGTATCCCGGGACAGGGATCCGAAAAACTGTTTTTT. Full variable domain (rest looked up from reference TRBV19 and TRBJ1-4): DGGITQSPKYLFRKEGQNVTLSCEQNLNHDAMYWYRQDPGQGLRLIYYSQIVNDFQKGDIAEGYSVSREKKESFPLTVTSAQKNPTAFYLCASSIPGQGSEKLFFGSGTQLSVL.

This clone was found a few times. The V and J genes are TRBV29-1 and TRBJ2-7, with 7 bases lining up with TRBD1. This CDR3 is 11 amino acids long. CDR1 is SQVTM, CDR2 ANQGSEA, per germline. The DNA of the CDR3 is TGCAGTGCTTACAGGGGCCACGAGCAGTACTTC. Protein sequence: CSAYRGHEQYF.

Written as DNA, the CDR3 is TGTGCCAGCAGGACGCAAATGGGCTCTGGAAACACCATATATTTT. Translating it yields CASRTQMGSGNTIYF. This rearrangement joins TRBV2 to TRBJ1-3; D not resolved. CDR1 and CDR2 (germline): SNHLY, FYNNEI. The V end was cut by 6 bases, the J end by 0 bases, with 12 bases between. The CDR3 is 15 amino acids.

This clone was detected a few times. The chain employs TRBV7-6 and TRBJ1-2; 7 nucleotides match TRBD1. Germline lookup yields CDR1 SGHVS and CDR2 FNYEAQ. This CDR3 is 15 amino acids long. Trimming at V came to 5 bases and at J to 0 bases, leaving 6 bases not matched to a gene. The CDR3 region has the DNA TGTGCCAGCAGCCCCGGGACAGATCCTAACTATGGCTACACCTTC. Its translation is CASSPGTDPNYGYTF.

CDR3: CASSRRGQLWTF. Here the CDR3 DNA reads TGTGCCAGCAGCCGCCGGGGGCAGCTCTGGACCTTC. V gene TRBV28 combines with J gene TRBJ1-2; perhaps TRBD1 as D (6 bases). V was pared by 6 bases and J by 14 bases, with 19 bases between. From germline, CDR1 is MDHEN and CDR2 SYDVKM. The CDR3 contains 12 residues.

The J gene is TRBJ2-1, the V gene TRBV6-6, with D tentatively TRBD2 (6 bases). Germline lookup yields CDR1 MNHNY and CDR2 SVGAGI (reference sequence). The V and J ends lost 0 bases and 12 bases respectively, with 9 bases between them. This CDR3 is 12 amino acids long. The CDR3 loop reads CASSYSEGGQFF. CDR3 nucleotide sequence: TGTGCCAGCAGTTACTCGGAGGGCGGGCAGTTCTTC.

This clone has more than one count but fewer than ten. The chain recombines TRBV5-1 with TRBJ2-2, with TRBD2 identical over 13 bases. Germline V gene sequence: CDR1 SGHRS, CDR2 YFSETQ. The CDR3 extends over 15 amino acids. Trimming removed 4 bases from V and 5 bases from J; junction bases left unmatched: 2. The CDR3 sequence: CASSVTSGRTGELFF. The CDR3 DNA reads as TGCGCCAGCAGCGTGACTAGCGGGAGGACCGGGGAGCTGTTTTTT.

This chain connects TRBV10-3 to TRBJ2-3, with 7 nucleotides matching TRBD1. The V and J ends lost 8 bases and 2 bases, in that order; junction bases with no gene match: 4. The CDR3 sequence is 13 residues long. The germline gives CDR1 ENHRY, CDR2 SYGVKD. Here the CDR3 DNA reads TGTGCCATCGGAACAGGGGACACAGATACGCAGTATTTT. Translated: CAIGTGDTDTQYF.